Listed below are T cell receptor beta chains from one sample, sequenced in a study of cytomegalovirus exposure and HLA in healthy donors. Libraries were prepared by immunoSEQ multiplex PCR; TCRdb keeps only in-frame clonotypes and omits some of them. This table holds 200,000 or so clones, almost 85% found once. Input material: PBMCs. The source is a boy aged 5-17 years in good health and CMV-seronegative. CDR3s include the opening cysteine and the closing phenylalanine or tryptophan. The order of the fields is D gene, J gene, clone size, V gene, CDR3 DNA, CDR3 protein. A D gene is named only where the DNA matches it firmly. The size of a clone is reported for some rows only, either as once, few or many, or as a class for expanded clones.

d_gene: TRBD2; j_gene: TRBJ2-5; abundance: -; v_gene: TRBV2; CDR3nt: TGTGCCAGCAGTGAAATTCCTAGCGGGGTCCAAGAGACCCAGTACTTC; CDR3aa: CASSEIPSGVQETQYF
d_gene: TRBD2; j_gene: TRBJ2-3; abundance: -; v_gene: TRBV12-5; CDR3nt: TGTGCTAGTGGCCTAACCGCGGAGACGATTAGCGGGAGGCAGTATTTT; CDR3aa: CASGLTAETISGRQYF
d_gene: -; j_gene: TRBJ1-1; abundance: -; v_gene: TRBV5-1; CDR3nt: TGCGCCAGCAGCTTTAGGAGGGAGGAGACTGAAGCTTTCTTT; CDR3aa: CASSFRREETEAFF
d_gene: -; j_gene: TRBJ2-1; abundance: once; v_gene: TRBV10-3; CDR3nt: TGTGCCATCAGGGGCGAGAGACAGTTTTCCTACAATGAGCAGTTCTTC; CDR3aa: CAIRGERQFSYNEQFF
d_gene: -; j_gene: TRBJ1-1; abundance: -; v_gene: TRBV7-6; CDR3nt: TGTGCCAGCGCATTAGGGACAAACACTGAAGCTTTCTTT; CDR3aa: CASALGTNTEAFF
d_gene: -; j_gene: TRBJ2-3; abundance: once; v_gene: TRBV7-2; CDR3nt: TGTGCCAGCAGCTTTCTCTCTTCTAGCACAGATACGCAGTATTTT; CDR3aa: CASSFLSSSTDTQYF
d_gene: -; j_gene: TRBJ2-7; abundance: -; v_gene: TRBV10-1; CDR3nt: TGCGCCAGCAGTGCTCGGGGGGCACCCTACGAGCAGTACTTC; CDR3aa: CASSARGAPYEQYF
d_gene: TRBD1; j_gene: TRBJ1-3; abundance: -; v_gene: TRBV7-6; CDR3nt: TGTGCCAGCAGCTTCGGGGACAGAGACAACACCATATATTTT; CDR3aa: CASSFGDRDNTIYF
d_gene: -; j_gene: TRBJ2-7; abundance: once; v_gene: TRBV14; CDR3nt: TGTGCCAGCAGTCCGTACGGGGGGCGGCACGAGCAGTACTTC; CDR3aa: CASSPYGGRHEQYF
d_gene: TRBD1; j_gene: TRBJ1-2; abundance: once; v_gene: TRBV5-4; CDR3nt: TGTGCCGTCGGAGGGGGCCTTGGCTACACCTTC; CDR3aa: CAVGGGLGYTF
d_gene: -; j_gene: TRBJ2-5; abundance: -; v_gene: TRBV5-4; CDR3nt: TGTGCCAGCAGCTTCTCCTCTCAAGAGACCCAGTACTTC; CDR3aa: CASSFSSQETQYF
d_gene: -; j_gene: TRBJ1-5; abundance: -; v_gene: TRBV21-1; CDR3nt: TGTGCCAGCAGCAAACCCAATTACGGGGATCAGCCCCAGCATTTT; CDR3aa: CASSKPNYGDQPQHF
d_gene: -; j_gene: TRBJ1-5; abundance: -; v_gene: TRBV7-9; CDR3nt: TGTGCCAGCAGCATAGGGGCAGGGGCTCAGCCCCAGCATTTT; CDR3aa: CASSIGAGAQPQHF
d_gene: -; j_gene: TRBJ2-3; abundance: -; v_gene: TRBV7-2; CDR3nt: TGTGCCAGCAGCTTAGTCAGGATCGGCACAGATACGCAGTATTTT; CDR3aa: CASSLVRIGTDTQYF
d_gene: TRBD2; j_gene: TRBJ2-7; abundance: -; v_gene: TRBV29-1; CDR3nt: TGCAGCGTTGCCAGATCCGGGACTAGCGGGGGTGTTCCCTACGAGCAGTACTTC; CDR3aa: CSVARSGTSGGVPYEQYF
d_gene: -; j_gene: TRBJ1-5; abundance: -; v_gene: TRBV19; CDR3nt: TGTGCCAGTAGGGGGGCAGGACCGAGCAATCAGCCCCAGCATTTT; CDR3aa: CASRGAGPSNQPQHF
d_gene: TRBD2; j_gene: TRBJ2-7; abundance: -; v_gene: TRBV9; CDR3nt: TGTGCCAGCAGCCCTTCCGGGACTAGCGGTTACGAGCAGTACTTC; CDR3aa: CASSPSGTSGYEQYF
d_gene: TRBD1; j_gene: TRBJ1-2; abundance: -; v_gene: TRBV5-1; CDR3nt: TGCGCCAGCAGCTCCACAGGGGGAGCTAACTATGGCTACACCTTC; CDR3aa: CASSSTGGANYGYTF
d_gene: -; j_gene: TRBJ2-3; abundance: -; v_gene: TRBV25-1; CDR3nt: TGTGCCAGCAGTCCTACAGATACGCAGTATTTT; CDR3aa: CASSPTDTQYF
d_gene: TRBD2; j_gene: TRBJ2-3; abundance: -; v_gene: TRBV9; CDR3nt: TGTGCCAGCAGCGGGACGGGAGGGGGATCCCAAAGCACAGATACGCAGTATTTT; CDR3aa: CASSGTGGGSQSTDTQYF
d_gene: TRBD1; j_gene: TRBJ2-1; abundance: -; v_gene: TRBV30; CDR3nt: TGTGCCTGGGGTGCCGGGACAGTACACAATGAGCAGTTCTTC; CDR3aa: CAWGAGTVHNEQFF
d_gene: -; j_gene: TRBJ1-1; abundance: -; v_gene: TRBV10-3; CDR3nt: TGTGCCATCAGGGAAACCGGGACAAAGAACACTGAAGCTTTCTTT; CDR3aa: CAIRETGTKNTEAFF
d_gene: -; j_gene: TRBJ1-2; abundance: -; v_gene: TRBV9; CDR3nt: TGTGCCAGCAACGGTCCTAACTATGGCTACACCTTC; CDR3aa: CASNGPNYGYTF
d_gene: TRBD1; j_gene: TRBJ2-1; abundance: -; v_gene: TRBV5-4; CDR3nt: TGTGCCAGCAGCCCGCAGGGACAGGGGAATGAGCAGTTCTTC; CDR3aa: CASSPQGQGNEQFF
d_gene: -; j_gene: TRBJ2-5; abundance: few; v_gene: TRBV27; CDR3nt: TGTGCCAGCAGTTCCCGGGACTCCGGCGGGCAGTACTTC; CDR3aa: CASSSRDSGGQYF
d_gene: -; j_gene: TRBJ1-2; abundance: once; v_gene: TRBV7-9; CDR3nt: TGTGCCAGCAGCTTAGAGGCAGGGGTAGTTGGCTACACCTTC; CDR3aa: CASSLEAGVVGYTF
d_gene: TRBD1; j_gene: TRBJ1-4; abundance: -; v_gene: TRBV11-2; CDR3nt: TGTGCCAGCAGCTTCAGGGGGCAGAGTAATGAAAAACTGTTTTTT; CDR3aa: CASSFRGQSNEKLFF
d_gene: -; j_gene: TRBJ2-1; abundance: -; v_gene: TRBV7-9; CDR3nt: TGTGCCAGCAGCTCCCGGGACATCAAGCAGTTCTTC; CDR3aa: CASSSRDIKQFF
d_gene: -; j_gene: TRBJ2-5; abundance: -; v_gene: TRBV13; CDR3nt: TGTGCCAGCAGCTCAAGACAGCAGTTCCAAGAGACCCAGTACTTC; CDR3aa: CASSSRQQFQETQYF
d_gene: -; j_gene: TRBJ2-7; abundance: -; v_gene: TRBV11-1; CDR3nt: TGTGCCAGCAGCTTAGGAGAGGGCTCCTACGAGCAGTACTTC; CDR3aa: CASSLGEGSYEQYF
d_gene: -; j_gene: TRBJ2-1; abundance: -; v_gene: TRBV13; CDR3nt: TGTGCCAGCAGTGGGGGGACCGGCTCCCACAGTGAGCAGTTCTTC; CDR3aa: CASSGGTGSHSEQFF
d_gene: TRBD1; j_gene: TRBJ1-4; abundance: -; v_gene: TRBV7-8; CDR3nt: TGTGCCAGCAGCTCGGACCGGGACAGACTAGCAACTAATGAAAAACTGTTTTTT; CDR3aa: CASSSDRDRLATNEKLFF
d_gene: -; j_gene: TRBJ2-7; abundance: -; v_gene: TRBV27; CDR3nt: TGTGCCAGCAGTTTGACAGGACCTCTATACGAGCAGTACTTC; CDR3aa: CASSLTGPLYEQYF
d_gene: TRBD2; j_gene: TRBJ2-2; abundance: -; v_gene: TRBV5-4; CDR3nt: TGTGCCAGCAGCTTGGGGTCCCCTAGCGGGGCCGCGAACACCGGGGAGCTGTTTTTT; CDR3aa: CASSLGSPSGAANTGELFF
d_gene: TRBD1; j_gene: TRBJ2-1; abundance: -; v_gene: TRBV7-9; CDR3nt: TGTGCCAGCAGCCGGGGACAGGGGCGTTCTAATGAGCAGTTCTTC; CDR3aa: CASSRGQGRSNEQFF
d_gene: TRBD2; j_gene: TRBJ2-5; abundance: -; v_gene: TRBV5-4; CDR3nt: TGTGCCAGCAGCTTACCCGGGACTAGAAAAGAGACCCAGTACTTC; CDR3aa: CASSLPGTRKETQYF
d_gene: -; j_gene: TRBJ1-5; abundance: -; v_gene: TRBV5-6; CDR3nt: TGTGCCAGCAGCTTCAGGCAGGGAAATCAGCCCCAGCATTTT; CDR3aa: CASSFRQGNQPQHF
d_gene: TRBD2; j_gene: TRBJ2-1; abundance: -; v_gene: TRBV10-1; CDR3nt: TGCGCCAGCAGTGTGGGGACTAGCGGGGGCTACAATGAGCAGTTCTTC; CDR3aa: CASSVGTSGGYNEQFF
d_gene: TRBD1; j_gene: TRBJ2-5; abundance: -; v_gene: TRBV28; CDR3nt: TGTGCCAGCAGTTTTTCGAGGGGGCGCGGGGAGACCCAGTACTTC; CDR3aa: CASSFSRGRGETQYF
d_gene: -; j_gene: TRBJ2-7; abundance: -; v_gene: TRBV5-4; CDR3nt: TGTGCCAGCAGCTTGGTGGGCCAGGGTGCCTACGAGCAGTACTTC; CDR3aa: CASSLVGQGAYEQYF
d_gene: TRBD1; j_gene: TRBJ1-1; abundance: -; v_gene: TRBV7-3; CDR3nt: TGTGCCAGCAGCTCCAGGGGGCCGGGGACTGAAGCTTTCTTT; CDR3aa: CASSSRGPGTEAFF
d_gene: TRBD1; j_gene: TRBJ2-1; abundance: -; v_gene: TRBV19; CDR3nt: TGTGCCAGTAACAAACAGGGGGAGCGTTGGAATGAGCAGTTCTTC; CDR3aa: CASNKQGERWNEQFF
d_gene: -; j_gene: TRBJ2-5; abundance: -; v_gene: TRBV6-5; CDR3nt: TGTGCCAGCAGCAATAGCTTGGAGACCCAGTACTTC; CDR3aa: CASSNSLETQYF
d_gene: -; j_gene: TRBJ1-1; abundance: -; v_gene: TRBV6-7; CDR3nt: TGTGCCAGCAGTCTCTCCCCCCAGGGGCAGAACACTGAAGCTTTCTTT; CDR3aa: CASSLSPQGQNTEAFF
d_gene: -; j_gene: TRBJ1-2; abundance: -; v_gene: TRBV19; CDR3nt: TGTGCCACCAGTCTCAGTAACTATGGCTACACCTTC; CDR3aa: CATSLSNYGYTF
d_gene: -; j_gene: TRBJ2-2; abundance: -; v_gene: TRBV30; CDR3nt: TGTGCCTGGAGTGTCGTCGAGGCCGGGGAGCTGTTTTTT; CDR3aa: CAWSVVEAGELFF
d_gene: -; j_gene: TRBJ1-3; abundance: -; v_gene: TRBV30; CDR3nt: TGTGCCTGGAGACAGGGTCTTAGCTCTGGAAACACCATATATTTT; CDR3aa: CAWRQGLSSGNTIYF
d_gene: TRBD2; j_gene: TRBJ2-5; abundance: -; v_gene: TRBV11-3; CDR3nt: TGTGCCAGCAGCCCAACTAGCGGGAGCGAGACCCAGTACTTC; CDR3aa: CASSPTSGSETQYF
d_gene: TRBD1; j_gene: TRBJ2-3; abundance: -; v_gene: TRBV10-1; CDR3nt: TGCGCCAGCAGTGAGGACGGCACAGGGGGGCCTGTGGATACGCAGTATTTT; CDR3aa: CASSEDGTGGPVDTQYF
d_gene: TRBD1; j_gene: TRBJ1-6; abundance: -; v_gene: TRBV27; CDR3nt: TGTGCCAGCAGTGTAAGACAGGGAAGCTCCTATAATTCACCCCTCCACTTT; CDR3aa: CASSVRQGSSYNSPLHF
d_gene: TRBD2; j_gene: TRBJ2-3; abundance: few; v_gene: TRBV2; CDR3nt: TGTGCCAGCAGTGGCAGCGGGAGGGACTCAGATACGCAGTATTTT; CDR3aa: CASSGSGRDSDTQYF